These 20 T cell receptor beta chains were all obtained from the same sample, sequenced in a study of OX40 agonist ivuxolimab in advanced cancers. Assay: immunoSEQ multiplex PCR; the TCRdb copy retains only in-frame clones and omits some. The sample has approximately 26,000 clones; just under 80% are singletons. Material: CD4+ or CD8+ T cells sorted from blood, obtained in a trial of the OX40 agonist ivuxolimab. The receptors derive from an adult with an advanced solid tumor such as melanoma, head and neck, liver or kidney cancer.

The J gene is TRBJ2-7, the V gene TRBV7-2; D ambiguous. This CDR3 is 17 amino acids long. Germline loops: CDR1 SGHTA, CDR2 FQGNSA. Trimming shortened V by 1 base and J by 4 bases, and 20 bases separated the two germline ends. The CDR3 protein is CASSLEDGPSSFYEQYF. CDR3 nucleotides: TGTGCCAGCAGCTTAGAGGACGGTCCGTCTTCATTTTACGAGCAGTACTTC.

The rearrangement joins TRBV19 to TRBJ2-7; D is possibly TRBD1 or TRBD2 (5 bases each). Germline V lookup: CDR1 LNHDA, CDR2 SQIVND (reference sequence). CDR3 length: 14 residues. V lost 4 bases, J lost 3 bases, and 13 bases lay in between. CDR3 residues: CASSTTGTNYEQYF. In DNA form, the CDR3 reads TGTGCCAGTAGTACCACCGGGACCAACTACGAGCAGTACTTC.

The CDR3 loop reads CASKQDRGSYNEQFF. The CDR3 DNA is TGTGCCAGCAAGCAGGACAGGGGATCCTACAATGAGCAGTTCTTC. The V call is TRBV28, the J call TRBJ2-1; 9 nucleotides line up with TRBD1. Per germline, CDR1 MDHEN and CDR2 SYDVKM. The CDR3 extends over 15 amino acids. Unmatched junction bases numbered 5, after V lost 7 bases and J lost 1 base. Full variable domain (missing parts from reference TRBV28 and TRBJ2-1): DVKVTQSSRYLVKRTGEKVFLECVQDMDHENMFWYRQDPGLGLRLIYFSYDVKMKEKGDIPEGYSVSREKKERFSLILESASTNQTSMYLCASKQDRGSYNEQFFGPGTRLTVL.

A note on this clone: The germline gene is not matched at one end of the junction; a read error may be the cause. V gene TRBV5-1 combines with J gene TRBJ1-4; maybe TRBD1 (6 bases). CDR1 is SGHRS, CDR2 YFSETQ, per germline. The CDR3 extends over 12 amino acids. In nucleotides, the CDR3 is TGCGCCAGCAGATTGGACAGTGAAAAACTGTTTTTT. Translated: CASRLDSEKLFF. Drawing the rest from reference TRBV5-1 and TRBJ1-4, the complete variable domain is KAGVTQTPRYLIKTRGQQVTLSCSPISGHRSVSWYQQTPGQGLQFLFEYFSETQRNKGNFPGRFSGRQFSNSRSEMNVSTLELGDSALYLCASRLDSEKLFFGSGTQLSVL.

The chain carries TRBV5-5 and TRBJ1-1; no reliable D call. Germline values: CDR1 SGHKS, CDR2 YYEKEE (reference sequence). The V and J ends lost 1 base and 6 bases respectively, with 13 bases between them. The length of the CDR3 is 14 residues. The CDR3 here is CASSLYSAIAEAFF. The CDR3 DNA follows: TGTGCCAGCAGCTTGTATTCCGCTATCGCTGAAGCTTTCTTT. The whole variable domain, remainder taken from reference TRBV5-5 and TRBJ1-1, is DAGVTQSPTHLIKTRGQQVTLRCSPISGHKSVSWYQQVLGQGPQFIFQYYEKEERGRGNFPDRFSARQFPNYSSELNVNALLLGDSALYLCASSLYSAIAEAFFGQGTRLTVV.

This chain connects TRBV7-3 to TRBJ1-1; D unresolved. The CDR3 extends over 13 amino acids. Deletions cut 6 bases from V and 2 bases from J, with 10 bases between. Germline-derived CDR1 and CDR2 are SGHTA and FQGTGA. The CDR3 region is CASSLLGNTEAFF. CDR3 bases: TGTGCCAGCAGTTTATTGGGAAACACTGAAGCTTTCTTT.

The V call is TRBV11-1, the J call TRBJ2-7; 8 nucleotides agree with TRBD1. CDR3 length equals 14 residues. In germline, CDR1 is SGHAT, CDR2 FQDESV (reference sequence). V gave up 3 bases and J gave up 4 bases; unmatched junction bases: 5. The CDR3 loop is CASSFRRGLYEQYF. The CDR3 bases are TGTGCCAGCAGCTTCCGCAGGGGGCTATACGAGCAGTACTTC.

The chain recombines TRBV10-2 with TRBJ2-7; D tentatively fits TRBD1 or TRBD2 (5 bases each). V was pared by 5 bases and J by 3 bases, with 11 bases between. The CDR3 loop spans 13 amino acids. The V gene's germline CDR1 is WSHSY and CDR2 SAAADI. In nucleotides, the CDR3 is TGCGCCAGCAGTTTCGGGACCGGCTACGAGCAGTACTTC. Amino acid sequence: CASSFGTGYEQYF.

This clone has a handful of counts. This chain links TRBV10-3 with TRBJ1-5; no reliable D call. Looked up from germline, CDR1 is ENHRY and CDR2 is SYGVKD. Trimming stripped 5 bases from V and 0 bases from J, with 11 bases between. This CDR3 is 15 amino acids long. The CDR3 region is CAISQTEDSNQPQHF. For the CDR3, the DNA is TGTGCCATCAGTCAAACCGAGGATAGCAATCAGCCCCAGCATTTT.

The V and J genes are TRBV5-1 and TRBJ2-2; D is ambiguous. V lost 6 bases and J 7 bases, leaving 7 bases between the germline ends. This CDR3 contains 11 residues. Germline CDR1 is SGHRS and CDR2 is YFSETQ. CDR3 sequence: CASTLGGELFF. DNA for the CDR3: TGCGCCAGCACCCTGGGCGGGGAGCTGTTTTTT.

There are a few counts of this clone. The chain joins TRBV2 to TRBJ1-5; no reliable D call. Germline loops: CDR1 SNHLY, CDR2 FYNNEI. This CDR3 is built from 12 residues. Trimming removed 4 bases at V and 7 bases at J, with 8 bases between. The DNA for the CDR3 is TGTGCCAGCAGTGCCGGGAGGCAGCCCCAGCATTTT. Residues: CASSAGRQPQHF.

Here the CDR3 DNA reads TGCGCCACGGCCCAGTTTATCGGAGATACGCAGTATTTT. It yields the protein CATAQFIGDTQYF. J is TRBJ2-3 and V is TRBV5-1; D remains unclear. The ends were cut back, 9 bases at V and 5 bases at J, with 16 bases in the middle. Looked up from germline, CDR1 is SGHRS and CDR2 is YFSETQ. The CDR3 runs to 13 residues.

In its sample, this clone was seen a few times. The J gene is TRBJ1-1, the V gene TRBV7-2, with D hard to call. The germline gives CDR1 SGHTA, CDR2 FQGNSA. The CDR3 loop spans 14 amino acids. V lost 3 bases, J lost 5 bases, and 13 bases lay in between. The CDR3 reads CASSLGIMGTEAFF. Here the CDR3 DNA reads TGTGCCAGCAGCTTGGGGATTATGGGGACTGAAGCTTTCTTT.

The rearrangement links TRBV11-2 to TRBJ1-1; TRBD1 might be the D (5 bases). Germline V gene lookup returns CDR1 SGHAT and CDR2 FQNNGV. Between the trimmed V and J ends, which lost 6 bases and 5 bases, there was a span of 13 bases. This CDR3 spans 13 amino acids. CDR3 sequence reads: CASRGEKVTEAFF. For the CDR3, the DNA is TGTGCCAGCAGGGGGGAGAAGGTTACTGAAGCTTTCTTT.

The gene calls are TRBV4-3 and TRBJ1-5; D uncertain. V shed 2 bases and J shed 4 bases, with 6 bases lying between them. The CDR3 consists of 13 residues. Germline loops: CDR1 LGHNA, CDR2 YSLEER. CDR3 DNA sequence: TGCGCCAGCAGCCAATCCGGAAATCAGCCCCAGCATTTT. Amino acid sequence: CASSQSGNQPQHF.

This clone appeared a few times. The chain uses TRBV4-2 and TRBJ1-2; D gene unclear. CDR3 length: 12 residues. Trimming removed 3 bases at V and 8 bases at J, with 10 bases between. Germline CDR1 LGHNA, CDR2 YNFKEQ. The CDR3: CASSQGSVGYTF. For the CDR3, the DNA is TGTGCCAGCAGCCAGGGCTCCGTCGGCTACACCTTC.

This chain uses TRBV27 with TRBJ2-5; no definite D call. Germline V lookup: CDR1 MNHEY, CDR2 SMNVEV (reference sequence). The CDR3 runs 13 residues. Deletions cut 3 bases from V and 4 bases from J, with 9 bases between. CDR3 loop: CASSFWGGETQYF. In nucleotides, the CDR3 is TGTGCCAGCAGTTTCTGGGGTGGAGAGACCCAGTACTTC.

The chain couples TRBV28 to TRBJ2-2; D assignment may be TRBD1 or TRBD2 (5 bases each). The V gene's germline CDR1 is MDHEN and CDR2 SYDVKM. The CDR3 consists of 15 residues. Deletions cut 7 bases from V and 3 bases from J, with 15 bases between. DNA of the CDR3: TGTGCCAGCACCACCGGGACGGGACACACCGGGGAGCTGTTTTTT. Protein sequence: CASTTGTGHTGELFF. Combining the CDR3 with reference TRBV28 and TRBJ2-2 gives the whole variable domain DVKVTQSSRYLVKRTGEKVFLECVQDMDHENMFWYRQDPGLGLRLIYFSYDVKMKEKGDIPEGYSVSREKKERFSLILESASTNQTSMYLCASTTGTGHTGELFFGEGSRLTVL.

This clone occurred a few times. This sequence joins TRBV5-6 and TRBJ1-4; no reliable D call. Germline lookup yields CDR1 SGHDT and CDR2 YYEEEE. The CDR3 spans 14 residues. With 4 bases removed from V and 0 bases from J, the gap between germline ends came to 7 bases. The DNA of the CDR3 is TGTGCCAGCAGCCAAATCGCAACTAATGAAAAACTGTTTTTT. Protein sequence: CASSQIATNEKLFF.

V gene TRBV11-3 combines with J gene TRBJ2-5; maybe TRBD2 (6 bases). The germline V and J ends were trimmed by 3 bases and 10 bases, with 15 bases remaining between them. There are 13 residues in the CDR3. Germline assignment: CDR1 SGHNT and CDR2 YENEEA. CDR3 loop: CASSFAGRRSQYF. CDR3 coding DNA: TGTGCCAGCAGCTTCGCGGGGCGTCGGAGCCAGTACTTC. Full variable domain (outside the CDR3, taken from reference TRBV11-3 and TRBJ2-5): EAGVVQSPRYKIIEKKQPVAFWCNPISGHNTLYWYLQNLGQGPELLIRYENEEAVDDSQLPKDRFSAERLKGVDSTLKIQPAELGDSAVYLCASSFAGRRSQYFGPGTRLLVL.